These 30 T cell receptor beta chains share one sample of origin, sequenced in a study of neoadjuvant anti-PD-1 for oral cavity cancer. As for time point: after neoadjuvant nivolumab, at surgical resection. This table comes from immunoSEQ multiplex PCR, and its TCRdb copy is limited to in-frame clones, with some not included. The sample consists of 55,000 to 80,000 clones, about 86% of them appearing once. The specimen comprised PBMCs, sampled after nivolumab (anti-PD-1) treatment. These receptors were collected from a person aged 40 to 85 with oral cavity squamous cell carcinoma.

The chain is built from TRBV4-1 and TRBJ2-3; D unresolved. The CDR3 runs 15 residues. V lost 2 bases to trimming and J lost 3 bases, with 12 bases between them. CDR1 and CDR2 (germline): MGHRA, YSYEKL. The CDR3 DNA sequence: TGCGCCAGCAGCCAACAAGGCCTAGGGACAGATACGCAGTATTTT. This codes for CASSQQGLGTDTQYF.

Of note for this clone: This specimen includes other DNA sequences encoding the same CDR3. This chain joins TRBV5-1 and TRBJ2-7; perhaps TRBD2 as D (5 bases). Germline V CDR1 and CDR2: SGHRS, YFSETQ. The CDR3 covers 12 residues. Between the trimmed V and J ends, which lost 0 bases and 4 bases, there was a span of 5 bases. CDR3 in DNA: TGCGCCAGCAGCTTGGGCGGGTACGAGCAGTACTTC. It translates to CASSLGGYEQYF.

CDR3 sequence: CASSQGSFTGELFF. The CDR3 DNA sequence: TGCGCCAGCAGCCAAGGGAGCTTTACCGGGGAGCTGTTTTTT. V and J are TRBV4-1 and TRBJ2-2; unclear D gene. Trimming stripped 1 base from V and 5 bases from J, with 8 bases between. The CDR3 covers 14 residues. CDR1 is MGHRA and CDR2 is YSYEKL in the germline V gene.

This clone came up a few times. The rearrangement joins TRBV19 to TRBJ1-5; D perhaps matches TRBD1 (5 bases). Germline V CDR1 and CDR2: LNHDA, SQIVND (reference sequence). The CDR3 spans 15 residues. V was cut by 0 bases and J by 9 bases, with 15 bases left in between. The CDR3 sequence is CASSIDSRGTGPQHF. The CDR3 DNA is TGTGCCAGTAGTATAGATAGCAGAGGGACGGGGCCCCAGCATTTT.

The chain joins TRBV30 to TRBJ1-5, with TRBD1 as a possible D gene (6 bases). The length of the CDR3 is 15 residues. Trimming cost V 0 bases and J 0 bases, with 9 bases left between them. The germline V gene encodes CDR1 GTSNPN and CDR2 SVGIG (reference sequence). In DNA form, the CDR3 reads TGTGCCTGGAGTGTAGTCAGGGGTAGCAATCAGCCCCAGCATTTT. It translates to CAWSVVRGSNQPQHF.

This clone was seen a single time. The CDR3 sequence is CASSPRAGGDNEQFF. DNA of the CDR3: TGTGCCAGCTCACCACGAGCAGGGGGGGACAATGAGCAGTTCTTC. This chain uses TRBV18 with TRBJ2-1, with D perhaps being TRBD1 or TRBD2 (7 bases each). There are 15 residues in the CDR3. Trimming removed 1 base at V and 5 bases at J, with 12 bases between. Germline V lookup: CDR1 KGHSH, CDR2 LQKENI.

The table lists this clone with a few counts. V usage is TRBV13 and J usage is TRBJ1-4; no clear D. The CDR3 totals 14 residues. V lost 3 bases and J 7 bases, leaving 12 bases between the germline ends. Germline CDR1 reads PRHDT; CDR2 reads FYEKMQ (reference sequence). CDR3 sequence (DNA): TGTGCCAGCAGCTTTCCTCGGACTTCTGAAAAACTGTTTTTT. Encoded protein: CASSFPRTSEKLFF.

This sequence joins TRBV2 and TRBJ2-1; 10 bases fit TRBD2. Germline trimming cut 5 bases from V and 4 bases from J; bases unmatched to any gene: 5. The CDR3 runs to 15 residues. Germline V gene lookup returns CDR1 SNHLY and CDR2 FYNNEI. CDR3 loop: CASSSGLAVYNEQFF. The CDR3 DNA is TGTGCCAGCAGTTCCGGACTAGCGGTATACAATGAGCAGTTCTTC.

The chain couples TRBV7-9 to TRBJ2-7; unclear D gene. Trimming removed 5 bases from V and 7 bases from J, with 24 bases in between. This CDR3 region has 16 residues. The germline gives CDR1 SEHNR, CDR2 FQNEAQ (reference sequence). CDR3 DNA: TGTGCCAGCAGCCCTCCCTGGGTGCCTCTAGGTGAGGAGCAGTACTTC. Its protein is CASSPPWVPLGEEQYF. Looking up the rest from reference TRBV7-9 and TRBJ2-7 gives the full variable domain: DTGVSQNPRHKITKRGQNVTFRCDPISEHNRLYWYRQTLGQGPEFLTYFQNEAQLEKSRLLSDRFSAERPKGSFSTLEIQRTEQGDSAMYLCASSPPWVPLGEEQYFGPGTRLTVT.

The V gene is TRBV29-1, the J gene TRBJ2-1; D call uncertain. CDR3 size: 18 residues. Trimming cost V 2 bases and J 1 base, with 21 bases left between them. The germline V gene has CDR1 SQVTM and CDR2 ANQGSEA. For the CDR3, the DNA is TGCAGCGTTGAATCCATTCTTAACGGGTTCCCGTCCTACAATGAGCAGTTCTTC. Translation gives CSVESILNGFPSYNEQFF.

The chain is built from TRBV28 and TRBJ1-5; 8 bases agree with TRBD1. The germline V gene encodes CDR1 MDHEN and CDR2 SYDVKM. This CDR3 spans 14 amino acids. V was clipped by 8 bases and J by 1 base; unmatched bases: 4. This CDR3 reads CASGGQGSNQPQHF. The DNA of the CDR3 is TGTGCCAGCGGTGGACAGGGAAGCAATCAGCCCCAGCATTTT.

J is TRBJ2-3 and V is TRBV10-2; D is undetermined. The CDR3 has 14 residues. Trimming took off 7 bases at V and 3 bases at J, with 14 bases between the two ends. CDR1 and CDR2 (germline): WSHSY, SAAADI. Here the CDR3 reads CASKSDWVTDTQYF. The CDR3 DNA reads as TGCGCCAGCAAAAGTGACTGGGTGACAGATACGCAGTATTTT.

This clone has only one observation. This chain links TRBV19 with TRBJ2-7, with D unresolved. The V and J ends lost 7 bases and 7 bases respectively, with 17 bases between them. The CDR3 totals 13 residues. CDR1 is LNHDA, CDR2 SQIVND, per germline (reference sequence). In nucleotides, the CDR3 is TGTGCCAGTACCCCTGGCCCGTGGAAGGAGCAGTACTTC. Translated, it gives CASTPGPWKEQYF. The full variable domain, its missing parts supplied by reference TRBV19 and TRBJ2-7, is DGGITQSPKYLFRKEGQNVTLSCEQNLNHDAMYWYRQDPGQGLRLIYYSQIVNDFQKGDIAEGYSVSREKKESFPLTVTSAQKNPTAFYLCASTPGPWKEQYFGPGTRLTVT.

The chain couples TRBV6-5 to TRBJ1-2; D call uncertain. This CDR3 is built from 14 residues. CDR1 is MNHEY, CDR2 SVGAGI, per germline. Trimming stripped 4 bases from V and 4 bases from J, with 13 bases between. As DNA, the CDR3 is TGTGCCAGCAGTTTGGCGATGGGAGCCTATGGCTACACCTTC. Its translation: CASSLAMGAYGYTF.

The chain couples TRBV25-1 to TRBJ1-4; perhaps TRBD1 as D (5 bases). Germline CDR1 is MGHDK and CDR2 is SYGVNS. The CDR3 is 15 residues long. Deletions cut 4 bases from V and 3 bases from J, with 12 bases between. CDR3 nucleotides: TGTGCCAGCAGTGTGGGGGAACGTTCTAATGAAAAACTGTTTTTT. Protein sequence: CASSVGERSNEKLFF.

J is TRBJ1-2 and V is TRBV5-1; a weak D match, TRBD1 (5 bases). Germline values: CDR1 SGHRS, CDR2 YFSETQ. This CDR3 comprises 14 residues. V lost 0 bases and J 7 bases, leaving 13 bases between the germline ends. The CDR3 DNA is TGCGCCAGCAGCTTGGATCCAGGGACGGGTGGCTACACCTTC. Translated, it gives CASSLDPGTGGYTF.

V usage is TRBV25-1 and J usage is TRBJ2-7; D possibly corresponds to TRBD1 (5 bases). In germline, CDR1 is MGHDK, CDR2 SYGVNS. CDR3 length equals 14 residues. Trimming cost V 2 bases and J 4 bases, with 12 bases left between them. Written as DNA, the CDR3 is TGTGCCAGCAGTGAACCTAGGGGTATGTACGAGCAGTACTTC. It specifies CASSEPRGMYEQYF.

This sequence joins TRBV10-3 and TRBJ2-3; 9 nucleotides agree with TRBD2. The germline gives CDR1 ENHRY, CDR2 SYGVKD. Germline trimming cut 4 bases from V and 3 bases from J; bases unmatched to any gene: 11. The CDR3 is made up of 17 amino acids. CDR3 loop: CAISAGTLAGVTDTQYF. DNA of the CDR3: TGTGCCATCAGTGCCGGTACCTTAGCGGGAGTTACAGATACGCAGTATTTT.

This chain connects TRBV6-4 to TRBJ1-2; perhaps TRBD1 as D (5 bases). Germline-derived CDR1 and CDR2 are MRHNA and SNTAGT. Trimming pared 2 bases from V and 10 bases from J, leaving 11 bases between. This CDR3 is 12 amino acids long. CDR3 sequence (DNA): TGTGCCAGCAGTGACAATGGGGGTGTCTACACCTTC. Its protein product is CASSDNGGVYTF.

The chain joins TRBV30 to TRBJ2-7, with D possibly TRBD1 on 5 matching bases. The CDR3 has 13 residues. V was shortened by 1 base and J by 1 base, with 8 bases between the two germline ends. Germline CDR1 GTSNPN, CDR2 SVGIG (reference sequence). CDR3: CAWSEGSSYEQYF. The CDR3 coding sequence is TGTGCCTGGAGTGAGGGGTCTTCCTACGAGCAGTACTTC. The complete variable domain, with remaining parts taken from reference TRBV30 and TRBJ2-7, reads SQTIHQWPATLVQPVGSPLSLECTVEGTSNPNLYWYRQAAGRGLQLLFYSVGIGQISSEVPQNLSASRPQDRQFILSSKKLLLSDSGFYLCAWSEGSSYEQYFGPGTRLTVT.

The V call is TRBV4-1, the J call TRBJ2-5; D might be TRBD2 (5 bases). Germline V gene lookup returns CDR1 MGHRA and CDR2 YSYEKL. The CDR3 is 16 amino acids. Trimming took off 4 bases at V and 0 bases at J, with 15 bases between the two ends. DNA for the CDR3: TGCGCCAGCAGCCGAGGGATCCGGTCGTACCAAGAGACCCAGTACTTC. Amino acids: CASSRGIRSYQETQYF.

The chain has TRBV7-9 and TRBJ2-3; D unclear. V lost 3 bases to trimming and J lost 0 bases, with 4 bases between them. The CDR3 is 13 amino acids. CDR1 SEHNR and CDR2 FQNEAQ come from the germline V gene (reference sequence). The CDR3 is CASSLSSTDTQYF. The DNA of the CDR3 is TGTGCCAGCAGCTTGTCTAGCACAGATACGCAGTATTTT.

The chain couples TRBV28 to TRBJ1-1; D not certain. Germline CDR1 reads MDHEN; CDR2 reads SYDVKM. Trimming pared 1 base from V and 0 bases from J, leaving 12 bases between. CDR3 length equals 16 residues. CDR3 DNA: TGTGCCAGCAGTTTATCGGGTGGATTATTGAACACTGAAGCTTTCTTT. It translates to CASSLSGGLLNTEAFF.

This clone was counted once. The chain carries TRBV7-9 and TRBJ1-2; D is uncertain. The CDR3 loop spans 15 amino acids. Trimming pared 4 bases from V and 8 bases from J, leaving 20 bases between. Germline V CDR1 and CDR2: SEHNR, FQNEAQ (reference sequence). Here the CDR3 DNA reads TGTGCCAGCAGCTCCCTAGGTGGCCATTTTAGGGGCTACACCTTC. Protein sequence: CASSSLGGHFRGYTF. The full variable domain, completed using reference TRBV7-9 and TRBJ1-2, is DTGVSQNPRHKITKRGQNVTFRCDPISEHNRLYWYRQTLGQGPEFLTYFQNEAQLEKSRLLSDRFSAERPKGSFSTLEIQRTEQGDSAMYLCASSSLGGHFRGYTFGSGTRLTVV.

V is TRBV7-9 and J is TRBJ2-5; D remains ambiguous. V shed 5 bases and J shed 9 bases, with 19 bases lying between them. The CDR3 is made up of 14 amino acids. Germline assignment: CDR1 SEHNR and CDR2 FQNEAQ (reference sequence). In nucleotides, the CDR3 is TGTGCCAGCAGCGGCAATCTAGTAGATGGATCCCAGTACTTC. It yields the protein CASSGNLVDGSQYF.

The rearrangement links TRBV30 to TRBJ2-1; D may be TRBD2 (5 bases). The CDR3 spans 13 residues. Germline V gives CDR1 GTSNPN, CDR2 SVGIG (reference sequence). V was trimmed by 0 bases and J by 6 bases, leaving 9 bases between them. This CDR3 is CAWSVRGPNEQFF. CDR3 coding DNA: TGTGCCTGGAGTGTACGAGGGCCCAATGAGCAGTTCTTC.

The CDR3 loop is CATLSYEQYF. The DNA for the CDR3 is TGTGCCACCCTAAGCTACGAGCAGTACTTC. The rearrangement links TRBV6-1 to TRBJ2-7; no definite D call. Germline CDR1 MNHNS, CDR2 SASEGT. The germline V and J ends were trimmed by 10 bases and 3 bases, with 7 bases remaining between them. The length of the CDR3 is 10 residues.

The sample holds a few counts of this clone. The V and J genes are TRBV11-1 and TRBJ2-4, with 9 positions matching TRBD1. CDR1 is SGHAT, CDR2 FQDESV, per germline (reference sequence). J was trimmed by 8 bases and V by 4 bases; bases with no gene match: 6. The CDR3 is made up of 14 amino acids. CDR3 coding DNA: TGTGCCAGCAGCTCCCCGGGACAGGGCGACATTCAGTACTTC. This encodes CASSSPGQGDIQYF.

The chain combines TRBV5-1 with TRBJ2-7; unclear D gene. Germline V gene sequence: CDR1 SGHRS, CDR2 YFSETQ. The CDR3 is 12 residues long. Between the trimmed V and J ends, which lost 4 bases and 4 bases, there was a span of 9 bases. The CDR3: CASSPQVYEQYF. CDR3 coding DNA: TGCGCCAGCAGCCCGCAGGTATACGAGCAGTACTTC.

The chain recombines TRBV30 with TRBJ1-1; no definite D call. Germline V gene lookup returns CDR1 GTSNPN and CDR2 SVGIG (reference sequence). The V end was cut by 2 bases, the J end by 0 bases, with 7 bases between. The CDR3 extends over 13 amino acids. The DNA for the CDR3 is TGTGCCTGGAGTAACGGATTGAACACTGAAGCTTTCTTT. It specifies CAWSNGLNTEAFF.